These 32 T cell receptor beta chains originate from one sample sequenced in a study of breast tumors, draining lymph nodes, adjacent tissues. TCRdb fed the multiplex PCR reads into MiXCR, producing one record per CDR3 protein. This table has roughly 70,000 distinct CDR3 sequences, roughly two fifths appearing once. The sample taken for sequencing was breast tumor tissue. The receptors here all came from a female donor with breast cancer. Some clones in this sample may be carry-over from other donors' samples.

Notes on this clonotype: A read error is likely, as this CDR3 ends without the conserved phenylalanine or tryptophan. The chain employs TRBV6-5 and TRBJ1-2; unclear D gene. Germline CDR1 and CDR2: MNHEY and SVGAGI. With 7 bases removed from V and 3 bases from J, the gap between germline ends came to 18 bases. The CDR3 contains 15 residues. This chain's CDR3 is CASMHTMADHYGYTS. The DNA for the CDR3 is TGTGCCAGCATGCATACGATGGCAGATCACTATGGCTACACCTCC.

There are many counts of this clonotype. The rearrangement uses TRBV7-2 and TRBJ2-7, with 11 bases matching TRBD2. This CDR3 spans 16 amino acids. Germline CDR1 reads SGHTA; CDR2 reads FQGNSA. Germline trimming cut 6 bases from V and 5 bases from J; bases unmatched to any gene: 12. CDR3 loop: CASRSIAGGLSNEQYF. The CDR3 coding sequence is TGTGCCAGCAGATCTATAGCGGGGGGGCTTAGTAACGAGCAGTACTTC. Based on the CDR3 plus reference TRBV7-2 and TRBJ2-7, the full variable domain is GAGVSQSPSNKVTEKGKDVELRCDPISGHTALYWYRQSLGQGLEFLIYFQGNSAPDKSGLPSDRFSAERTGGSVSTLTIQRTQQEDSAVYLCASRSIAGGLSNEQYFGPGTRLTVT.

The chain is built from TRBV9 and TRBJ2-2; D is tentatively TRBD1 or TRBD2 (5 bases each). The CDR3 has 12 residues. CDR1 and CDR2 (germline): SGDLS, YYNGEE. V lost 4 bases and J 9 bases, leaving 10 bases between the germline ends. DNA for the CDR3: TGTGCCAGCAGCAACCGGGACCGGGAGCTGTTTTTT. Its protein is CASSNRDRELFF.

This clonotype was recorded only once. The chain links TRBV20-1 to TRBJ2-3; TRBD2 aligns across 10 bases. This CDR3 has 15 residues. Germline lookup yields CDR1 DFQATT and CDR2 SNEGSKA (reference sequence). With 2 bases clipped from V and 11 bases from J, the junction kept 13 bases outside the gene matches. In nucleotides, the CDR3 is TGCAGTGCTAGACCTAGCGGGAGAGTAGTCAATGAGCAGTATTTT. This sequence encodes CSARPSGRVVNEQYF.

This clonotype qualifies as medium-sized (0.01 to 0.1%). V and J are TRBV25-1 and TRBJ1-2; D remains ambiguous. Trimming removed 1 base from V and 2 bases from J, with 5 bases in between. The CDR3 has 13 amino acids. The V gene's germline CDR1 is MGHDK and CDR2 SYGVNS. The DNA for the CDR3 is TGTGCCAGCAGTGAATCCCCCAACTATGGCTACACCTTC. Residues: CASSESPNYGYTF.

A single count supports this clonotype. V usage is TRBV13 and J usage is TRBJ2-5; TRBD2 matches at 7 bases. Germline assignment: CDR1 PRHDT and CDR2 FYEKMQ (reference sequence). The CDR3 has 13 amino acids. V dropped 6 bases and J dropped 2; count of bases not matched to a gene: 3. CDR3: CASRERGQETQYF. Here the CDR3 DNA reads TGTGCCAGCAGAGAGCGGGGTCAAGAGACCCAGTACTTC.

Turning to this clonotype: Because it lacks the conserved phenylalanine or tryptophan at the end, this CDR3 is likely a read error. The DNA is left out, because the CDR3 cannot be placed on it with certainty; the CDR3 is given as TCRdb lists it. The chain joins TRBV24-1 to TRBJ1-5. Germline-derived CDR1 and CDR2 are KGHDR and SFDVKD. The CDR3 region is 14 residues in length, termini included. CDR3 in amino acids: CATSDLHSNQPHHQ.

This clonotype showed up many times. This clone may be a read error of a much larger clone one base away. J is TRBJ1-6 and V is TRBV6-5; D is uncertain. V dropped 5 bases and J dropped 0 bases, with 11 bases sitting between them. Germline CDR1 MNHEY, CDR2 SVGAGI. This CDR3 contains 16 residues. CDR3 coding DNA: TGTGCCAGCAGTCACGGCAGCTACTCCTATAATTCACCCCTCCACTTT. Its protein is CASSHGSYSYNSPLHF.

This clonotype was seen many times. V gene TRBV20-1 combines with J gene TRBJ2-3; TRBD1 agrees at 9 bases. Per germline, CDR1 DFQATT and CDR2 SNEGSKA (reference sequence). Unmatched junction bases numbered 9, after V lost 0 bases and J lost 5 bases. The CDR3 is 16 amino acids. CDR3 sequence: CSAREFGTGIEDTQYF. The CDR3 DNA reads as TGCAGTGCTAGAGAGTTTGGGACAGGGATCGAAGATACGCAGTATTTT.

The chain employs TRBV27 and TRBJ2-3; D could derive from TRBD1 or TRBD2 (5 bases each). The CDR3 has 18 amino acids. Trimming stripped 0 bases from V and 3 bases from J, with 19 bases between. Germline loops: CDR1 MNHEY, CDR2 SMNVEV (reference sequence). CDR3 residues: CASSLSKYTVGETDTQYF. The CDR3 DNA follows: TGTGCCAGCAGTTTATCGAAATATACAGTAGGGGAGACAGATACGCAGTATTTT.

This clonotype showed up many times. The genes are TRBV3-1 and TRBJ2-7; TRBD2 matches at 10 bases. Per the germline V gene, CDR1 is LGHDT and CDR2 is YNNKEL (reference sequence). V lost 3 bases and J lost 5; bases outside the gene matches: 4. The CDR3 totals 14 residues. The CDR3 sequence is CASSQSGRAHEQYF. The CDR3 region has the DNA TGTGCCAGCAGCCAGAGCGGGAGGGCCCACGAGCAGTACTTC.

This clonotype is categorized as medium-sized. This chain joins TRBV29-1 and TRBJ1-2; no clear D. Trimming left V 4 bases short and J 6 bases short, with 9 bases between. Germline V gene lookup returns CDR1 SQVTM and CDR2 ANQGSEA. The CDR3 runs 11 residues. CDR3 nucleotide sequence: TGCAGCGTTGTTGGCTTAGATGGCTACACCTTC. Translated, it gives CSVVGLDGYTF. The full variable domain, rest sourced from reference TRBV29-1 and TRBJ1-2, is SAVISQKPSRDICQRGTSLTIQCQVDSQVTMMFWYRQQPGQSLTLIATANQGSEATYESGFVIDKFPISRPNLTFSTLTVSNMSPEDSSIYLCSVVGLDGYTFGSGTRLTVV.

A note on this clonotype: No conserved phenylalanine or tryptophan ends this CDR3, so it is likely a read error. CDR3 protein: CASSLVGGRYEQYL. CDR3 bases: TGTGCCAGCAGTTTAGTTGGGGGCCGGTACGAGCAGTACCTC. The genes are TRBV10-3 and TRBJ2-7, with D possibly TRBD1 on 6 matching bases. Germline V lookup: CDR1 ENHRY, CDR2 SYGVKD. The CDR3 extends over 14 amino acids.

This clonotype was counted many times. The J gene is TRBJ1-5, the V gene TRBV20-1; D is undetermined. The germline gives CDR1 DFQATT, CDR2 SNEGSKA (reference sequence). The V and J ends lost 3 bases and 0 bases respectively, with 12 bases between them. The CDR3 sequence is 15 residues long. The CDR3 DNA reads as TGCAGTGCTAGTGGACTCTCTGATAGCAATCAGCCCCAGCATTTT. This sequence encodes CSASGLSDSNQPQHF.

This clonotype was seen just once. Since no conserved phenylalanine or tryptophan closes the CDR3, a read error is the likely cause. The V and J genes are TRBV7-7 and TRBJ2-5; TRBD1 might be the D (6 bases). Germline V gives CDR1 SSHAT, CDR2 FNYEAQ (reference sequence). The CDR3 sequence is 13 residues long. DNA of the CDR3: TGCGCTAGCAGTCTTGGGGGCGGGGAGACCCAGTACCTC. This encodes CASSLGGGETQYL.

This clonotype was found many times. The chain couples TRBV28 to TRBJ1-5; 7 bases map to TRBD1. Germline V gene lookup returns CDR1 MDHEN and CDR2 SYDVKM. The CDR3 is 14 residues long. The junction had 8 bases not matched to a gene; V was cut back by 5 bases and J by 7 bases. The CDR3 bases are TGTGCCAGCAGTGTTACAGGGGAGAGACAGCCCCAGCATTTT. Translation: CASSVTGERQPQHF.

This clonotype was counted at least ten times. The V call is TRBV11-2, the J call TRBJ1-3; D gene uncertain. Germline V CDR1 and CDR2: SGHAT, FQNNGV. This CDR3 contains 16 residues. Trimming took off 6 bases at V and 0 bases at J, with 15 bases between the two ends. CDR3 protein: CASRQTGSNSGNTIYF. Written as DNA, the CDR3 is TGTGCCAGCAGACAAACCGGGTCTAACTCTGGAAACACCATATATTTT. Drawing the rest from reference TRBV11-2 and TRBJ1-3, the complete variable domain is EAGVAQSPRYKIIEKRQSVAFWCNPISGHATLYWYQQILGQGPKLLIQFQNNGVVDDSQLPKDRFSAERLKGVDSTLKIQPAKLEDSAVYLCASRQTGSNSGNTIYFGEGSWLTVV.

The chain carries TRBV7-2 and TRBJ2-5, with 9 bases identical to TRBD1. Germline V CDR1 and CDR2: SGHTA, FQGNSA. The CDR3 length is 14 residues. The trim removed 5 bases at V and 7 bases at J, leaving 8 bases unmatched. Here the CDR3 reads CASSQTGGTGTQYF. CDR3 sequence (DNA): TGTGCCAGCAGCCAGACAGGGGGTACCGGGACCCAGTACTTC.

The table lists this clonotype with many counts. This chain links TRBV29-1 with TRBJ1-1; D gene uncertain. The CDR3 is made up of 17 amino acids. Trimming took off 5 bases at V and 3 bases at J, with 25 bases between the two ends. The germline V gene has CDR1 SQVTM and CDR2 ANQGSEA. For the CDR3, the DNA is TGCAGCGTTCGCCCGTTCCAATTTTACTGGTCGGACACTGAAGCTTTCTTT. It encodes CSVRPFQFYWSDTEAFF.

This clonotype was observed many times. The chain recombines TRBV4-2 with TRBJ2-3; 7 bases align to TRBD2. The CDR3 is 16 amino acids. Germline CDR1 and CDR2: LGHNA and YNFKEQ. V shed 0 bases and J 1 base; nucleotides not matched to a gene: 4. The chain's CDR3 is CASSQDAAGGTDTQYF. The CDR3 nucleotides read TGTGCCAGCAGCCAAGATGCCGCGGGGGGCACAGATACGCAGTATTTT.

The gene calls are TRBV5-4 and TRBJ2-5; maybe TRBD2 (6 bases). CDR1 is SGHNT and CDR2 is YYREEE in the germline V gene (reference sequence). Deletions cut 0 bases from V and 1 base from J, with 16 bases between. The CDR3 has 17 amino acids. CDR3 amino acids: CASSLAPGQGGQETQYF. The CDR3 DNA follows: TGTGCCAGCAGCTTGGCCCCGGGGCAGGGAGGCCAAGAGACCCAGTACTTC.

This clonotype was picked up many times. This chain connects TRBV6-1 to TRBJ2-1; TRBD1 matches 9 bases. Germline assignment: CDR1 MNHNS and CDR2 SASEGT. The CDR3 extends over 14 amino acids. J lost 10 bases, V lost 6 bases, and 10 bases had no gene match. CDR3 sequence (DNA): TGTGCCAGCAGCCGGGACAGGGATCCTCGGGAGCAGTTCTTC. As protein: CASSRDRDPREQFF.

This chain uses TRBV7-9 with TRBJ1-4; D unresolved. The germline V gene encodes CDR1 SEHNR and CDR2 FQNEAQ (reference sequence). This CDR3 is 13 amino acids long. V was cut by 9 bases and J by 5 bases, with 13 bases left in between. CDR3: CASSAPENEKLFF. The CDR3 DNA is TGTGCCAGTAGCGCACCGGAGAATGAAAAACTGTTTTTT.

This clonotype was seen more than once but under ten times. The chain couples TRBV20-1 to TRBJ2-3; 9 nucleotides match TRBD2. Germline lookup yields CDR1 DFQATT and CDR2 SNEGSKA (reference sequence). The CDR3 is 17 amino acids. The V segment lost 0 bases and the J segment 5 bases; nucleotides outside the gene matches: 12. The CDR3 loop reads CSARDVGGRAWEDTQYF. CDR3 bases: TGCAGTGCTAGAGATGTGGGCGGGAGGGCCTGGGAAGATACGCAGTATTTT.

There are many counts of this clonotype. The chain couples TRBV12-3 or TRBV12-4 to TRBJ1-5; maybe TRBD1 (6 bases). The V and J ends lost 1 base and 4 bases respectively, with 8 bases between them. The CDR3 runs 14 residues. Here the CDR3 DNA reads TGTGCCAGCAGTTTAGGGGGGGCAAATCAGCCCCAGCATTTT. Protein product: CASSLGGANQPQHF.

In its sample, this clonotype was seen many times. The rearrangement joins TRBV9 to TRBJ2-7; the D gene could be TRBD1 or TRBD2 (6 bases each). Germline V gene lookup returns CDR1 SGDLS and CDR2 YYNGEE. V was cut by 3 bases and J by 3 bases, with 10 bases left in between. This CDR3 has 13 residues. In nucleotides, the CDR3 is TGTGCCAGCAGCGGGGGGGCCTTCTACGAGCAGTACTTC. Translating gives CASSGGAFYEQYF. The full variable domain, completed using reference TRBV9 and TRBJ2-7, is DSGVTQTPKHLITATGQRVTLRCSPRSGDLSVYWYQQSLDQGLQFLIQYYNGEERAKGNILERFSAQQFPDLHSELNLSSLELGDSALYFCASSGGAFYEQYFGPGTRLTVT.

This clonotype came up a few times. Possible read error: a much larger clone is one base away. The CDR3 does not end in the conserved phenylalanine or tryptophan, so this is likely a read error. V is TRBV14 and J is TRBJ2-1; D is possibly TRBD2 (6 bases). V was cut by 1 base and J by 9 bases, with 10 bases left in between. CDR1 is SGHDN, CDR2 FVKESK, per germline. This CDR3 has 13 amino acids. The CDR3 DNA reads as TGTGCCAGCAGCCAAGGTGGGAGGACTGAGCAGTTCTCC. It translates to CASSQGGRTEQFS.

This rearrangement joins TRBV11-3 to TRBJ2-2; 12 bases are shared with TRBD1. With V trimmed by 6 bases and J by 2 bases, 7 bases remained unmatched. Looked up from germline, CDR1 is SGHNT and CDR2 is YENEEA. The CDR3 consists of 17 residues. As DNA, the CDR3 is TGTGCCAGCAGTCGAGCCGGGACAGGGGGCAACACCGGGGAGCTGTTTTTT. Translation gives CASSRAGTGGNTGELFF.

The chain carries TRBV20-1 and TRBJ1-2; D may be TRBD1 (6 bases). Trimming removed 1 base from V and 1 base from J, with 13 bases in between. The CDR3 totals 15 residues. Per the germline V gene, CDR1 is DFQATT and CDR2 is SNEGSKA (reference sequence). The CDR3 protein is CSARGTDSFNYGYTF. CDR3 bases: TGCAGTGCTAGAGGGACAGACAGTTTTAACTATGGCTACACCTTC.

Turning to this clonotype: Because the CDR3's place on the DNA is in doubt, the DNA is left out and the CDR3 is given as listed by TCRdb. The chain uses TRBV7-3 and TRBJ2-5; no check of the table's D call, TRBD1, against the DNA was made. CDR1 and CDR2 from the germline V gene are SGHTA and FQGTGA. A total of 19 residues make up the CDR3, ends included. The CDR3: CASSIYLCSATGIQETQYF.

Turning to this clonotype: One end of the junction is discordant with germline, which a read error may explain. The rearrangement joins TRBV5-1 to TRBJ1-6; TRBD1 matches 8 bases. CDR3 length: 16 residues. Germline assignment: CDR1 SGHRS and CDR2 YFSETQ. CDR3 DNA: TGCGCCAGCAGCTTTGGACAGGGTCGATACAATTCACCCCCCCACTTT. Translation gives CASSFGQGRYNSPPHF.

In regard to this clonotype: This may stem from a read error, because a much larger clone lies one nucleotide away. The CDR3 reads CASSTNIQNNEQSF. In DNA, the CDR3 is TGTGCCAGCAGCACGAATATTCAGAACAATGAGCAGTCCTTC. This sequence joins TRBV9 and TRBJ2-1, with D unclear. CDR3 length: 14 residues. The germline CDR1 and CDR2 sequences are SGDLS and YYNGEE.